These T cell receptor beta chains were read from a single sample in a study of vaccination and CD4 T cells after COVID-19. These receptors lack a known antigen. One entry per CDR3 protein, called by TCRdb with MiXCR from the PCR reads. The table has roughly 5,000 distinct CDR3 sequences, around 44% seen once; the top ten hold under 14%. The sample consisted of CD4+ T cells from blood, cultured in vitro. The receptors derive from a human donor who had recovered from COVID-19. The CDR3 runs from the conserved cysteine through the conserved F or W. D genes are given only for firm matches. Some rows have no size entry. The others give once, few or many, or a class for an expanded clone.

V gene	clone size	J gene	D gene	CDR3 protein	CDR3 DNA
TRBV7-2	few	TRBJ2-7	-	CASSLMGGDEQYF	TGTGCCAGCAGCTTAATGGGTGGGGACGAGCAGTACTTC
TRBV7-9	-	TRBJ2-7	-	CASSLGDGAYEQYF	TGTGCCAGCAGCTTGGGGGACGGGGCCTACGAGCAGTACTTC
TRBV20-1	large	TRBJ1-2	-	CSAQTVYGYTF	TGCAGTGCTCAGACAGTCTATGGCTACACCTTC
TRBV7-2	-	TRBJ2-7	-	CASSLHSYEQYF	TGTGCCAGCAGCCTACATTCCTACGAGCAGTACTTC
TRBV15	medium-sized	TRBJ1-2	-	CATSRDGNYGYTF	TGTGCCACCAGCAGGGACGGAAACTATGGCTACACCTTC
TRBV20-1	-	TRBJ2-1	TRBD1	CSARRTGYEQFF	TGCAGTGCTAGAAGGACAGGCTATGAGCAGTTCTTC
TRBV20-1	few	TRBJ1-2	TRBD1	CSAPDRENYGYTF	TGCAGTGCCCCCGACAGGGAAAACTATGGCTACACCTTC
TRBV20-1	few	TRBJ1-2	TRBD1	CSARRTGTGSYGYTF	TGCAGTGCTAGACGGACCGGGACAGGGAGCTATGGCTACACCTTC
TRBV6-1	few	TRBJ1-6	-	CASSGNSPLHF	TGTGCCAGCAGCGGTAATTCACCCCTCCACTTT
TRBV7-2	-	TRBJ2-7	-	CASSFPGTYEQYF	TGTGCCAGCAGCTTCCCGGGGACCTACGAGCAGTACTTC
TRBV7-6	-	TRBJ1-5	TRBD1	CASSSTGDLQPQHF	TGTGCCAGCAGCTCCACAGGGGATCTTCAGCCCCAGCATTTT
TRBV20-1	large	TRBJ1-2	-	CSATTSGYGYTF	TGCAGTGCTACCACCTCTGGGTATGGCTACACCTTC
TRBV20-1	few	TRBJ2-7	TRBD1	CSATDRGHEQYF	TGCAGTGCGACGGACAGGGGCCACGAGCAGTACTTC
TRBV20-1	-	TRBJ1-5	-	CSAEKGLNNGPQHF	TGCAGTGCAGAGAAGGGTCTCAACAATGGACCCCAGCATTTT
TRBV20-1	few	TRBJ2-7	-	CSAPLRGRASYEQYF	TGCAGTGCTCCCTTGAGGGGGAGGGCCTCCTACGAGCAGTACTTC
TRBV20-1	large	TRBJ2-7	-	CSAPGDHEQYF	TGCAGTGCTCCTGGGGACCACGAGCAGTACTTC
TRBV20-1	medium-sized	TRBJ1-5	-	CSASGVDQPQHF	TGCAGTGCTAGCGGGGTAGATCAGCCCCAGCATTTT
TRBV6-5	-	TRBJ2-5	-	CASSYQSVPQETQYF	TGTGCCAGCAGTTACCAGTCCGTCCCCCAAGAGACCCAGTACTTC
TRBV7-8	-	TRBJ1-1	TRBD1	CASSYQTGITEAFF	TGTGCCAGCAGCTACCAGACAGGGATCACTGAAGCTTTCTTT
TRBV6-1	few	TRBJ1-5	-	CASREHQPQHF	TGTGCCAGCAGGGAACATCAGCCCCAGCATTTT
TRBV11-3	-	TRBJ2-5	-	CASRRGSETQYF	TGTGCCAGCAGACGAGGCAGTGAGACCCAGTACTTC
TRBV7-2	medium-sized	TRBJ2-5	-	CASSLGGLETQYF	TGTGCCAGCAGCTTAGGGGGTCTAGAGACCCAGTACTTC
TRBV7-2	once	TRBJ2-7	TRBD1	CASSQDRGIYEQYF	TGTGCCAGCAGCCAAGACAGGGGGATCTACGAGCAGTACTTC
TRBV6-2/TRBV6-3	-	TRBJ2-7	-	CASSYIRYEQYF	TGTGCCAGCAGTTACATACGGTACGAGCAGTACTTC
TRBV20-1	medium-sized	TRBJ2-5	TRBD1	CSAPTGNRETQYF	TGCAGTGCACCGACAGGGAACAGGGAGACCCAGTACTTC